This T cell receptor beta chain was identified during a study of neurological immune-mediated disorders. Whole-study findings and limits: The level of TCR clonal expansion was highest in patients with HTLV-1-associated myelopathy and lowest in multiple sclerosis, where it fell below the level seen in healthy controls. The study found no CDR3 amino acid sequences shared by expanded clones across subjects, suggesting private repertoires in all groups.

The CDR3 has 14 amino acids. Looked up from germline, CDR1 is LGHNA and CDR2 is YNFKEQ. V was cut by 1 base and J by 5 bases, with 11 bases left in between. Synthesis of cDNA was carried out by template-switch 5'RACE. The reaction used 10-nucleotide random UMIs. A single record per CDR3 protein comes from TCRdb applying MiXCR to the 5' RACE reads. The sample lists some 22,000 distinct CDR3 sequences, 13% occurring once. Time point given: technical triplicate 1. Libraries from sorted cells each used about 1 million CD4+ or CD8+ T cells. This clonotype was counted ten times or more. The target antigen is unknown.

The sequence came from a female donor with HTLV-1-associated myelopathy (HAM/TSP). J is TRBJ2-5 and V is TRBV4-2, with D unresolved. The sample taken for sequencing was CD4+ T cells from blood. The CDR3 nucleotides are TGTGCCAGCAGCCAAGGACTGGTTCGCGAGACCCAGTACTTC. Translating gives CASSQGLVRETQYF.